This T cell receptor beta chain was retrieved from a study of neurological immune-mediated disorders. This clonotype was recorded many times. Noted time point: technical triplicate 1. TCRdb fed the 5' RACE reads into MiXCR, producing one record per CDR3 protein. The table shows 35,000 to 40,000 distinct CDR3 sequences, with around 10% occurring only once. This CDR3 has 16 residues. The trim removed 1 base at V and 1 base at J, leaving 2 bases unmatched. Germline loops: CDR1 DFQATT, CDR2 SNEGSKA (reference sequence). V gene TRBV20-1 combines with J gene TRBJ2-4, with 12 bases fitting TRBD2. The sequence derives from a man aged 60-69 years with HTLV-1-associated myelopathy (HAM/TSP). The sample was PBMCs. The CDR3, as DNA: TGCAGTGCTAGAGGGACTAGCGGGACGGCCAAAAACATTCAGTACTTC. It yields the protein CSARGTSGTAKNIQYF.